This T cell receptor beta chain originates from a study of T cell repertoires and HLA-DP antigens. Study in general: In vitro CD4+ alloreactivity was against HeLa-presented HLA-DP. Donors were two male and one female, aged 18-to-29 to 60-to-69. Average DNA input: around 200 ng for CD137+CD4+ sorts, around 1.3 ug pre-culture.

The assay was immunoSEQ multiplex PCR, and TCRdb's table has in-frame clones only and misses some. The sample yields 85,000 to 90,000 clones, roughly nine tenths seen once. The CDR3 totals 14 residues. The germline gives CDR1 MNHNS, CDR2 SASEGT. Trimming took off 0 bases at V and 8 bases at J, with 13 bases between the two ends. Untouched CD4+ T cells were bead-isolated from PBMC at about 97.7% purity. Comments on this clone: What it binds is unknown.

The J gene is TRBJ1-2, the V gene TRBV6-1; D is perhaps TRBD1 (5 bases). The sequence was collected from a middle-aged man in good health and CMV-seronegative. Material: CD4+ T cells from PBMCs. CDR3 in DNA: TGTGCCAGCAGTGAAGCTACTGGGGGGAAAGGCTACACCTTC. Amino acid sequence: CASSEATGGKGYTF.